Listed here are 29 T cell receptor beta chains from one sample, sequenced in a study of blood T cell repertoires in COVID-19 (dated by TCRdb to the early 2020s). Library construction relied on the immunoSEQ multiplex PCR assay. TCRdb provides this immuneACCESS table in a form limited to in-frame rearrangements. Some clones are lacking; in checked studies, under half of them reflect an unresolved V gene, and why the rest are absent is not known. In all, the sample holds 270,000 or so clones, and approximately 82% of those were seen once. The leading ten clones occupy less than 4% of the sample. Material: peripheral blood. These receptor sequences come from a young woman with acute or convalescent COVID-19.

The genes are TRBV28 and TRBJ2-1, with 8 positions matching TRBD1. Trimming cost V 5 bases and J 10 bases; bases outside gene matches: 4. Germline V CDR1 and CDR2: MDHEN, SYDVKM. This CDR3 spans 12 amino acids. The CDR3 loop reads CASSLDRGEQFF. CDR3 in DNA: TGTGCCAGCAGTCTAGACAGGGGAGAGCAGTTCTTC.

This chain uses TRBV9 with TRBJ2-1; 7 nucleotides align to TRBD2. Germline CDR1 SGDLS, CDR2 YYNGEE. Trimming cost V 4 bases and J 7 bases; bases outside gene matches: 17. The CDR3 length is 17 residues. CDR3 in DNA: TGTGCCAGCAGCCCCAATCATGCCGGGACTATATGGAATGAGCAGTTCTTC. Its translation: CASSPNHAGTIWNEQFF.

This chain uses TRBV27 with TRBJ2-3; 7 bases agree with TRBD2. Germline CDR1 MNHEY, CDR2 SMNVEV (reference sequence). The V and J ends lost 8 bases and 3 bases, in that order; junction bases with no gene match: 8. The CDR3 is 14 residues long. CDR3 nucleotides: TGTGCCAGCGGGAGGGCCGGTGGGACAGATACGCAGTATTTT. It encodes CASGRAGGTDTQYF.

The chain employs TRBV9 and TRBJ1-5; D remains unclear. The germline V and J ends were trimmed by 3 bases and 1 base, with 11 bases remaining between them. Germline CDR1 SGDLS, CDR2 YYNGEE. The CDR3 loop spans 15 amino acids. CDR3 sequence (DNA): TGTGCCAGCAGCGCAAACTCGGAGAGCAATCAGCCCCAGCATTTT. It codes for CASSANSESNQPQHF.

The rearrangement joins TRBV28 to TRBJ2-1; 9 positions match TRBD2. After removal of 7 bases from V and 7 bases from J, the junction contained 11 bases not matched to a gene. CDR3 length: 15 amino acids. From germline, CDR1 is MDHEN and CDR2 SYDVKM. The CDR3 nucleotides read TGTGCCAGCAACACTTTTAGCGGGAGTAGGAATGAGCAGTTCTTC. Translated, it gives CASNTFSGSRNEQFF.

This clone showed up just a few times. This chain connects TRBV6-5 to TRBJ1-2; a weak D match, TRBD1 (5 bases). The V gene's germline CDR1 is MNHEY and CDR2 SVGAGI. Trimming took 1 base from V and 8 from J, leaving 14 bases between them. The CDR3 is 14 residues long. The CDR3 DNA is TGTGCCAGCAGTTACTGGCGGGACGGGAGGGGCTACACCTTC. This sequence encodes CASSYWRDGRGYTF.

The chain couples TRBV10-3 to TRBJ2-1; no clear D gene. The germline gives CDR1 ENHRY, CDR2 SYGVKD. Trimming removed 3 bases from V and 0 bases from J, with 12 bases in between. The CDR3 runs to 16 residues. CDR3 nucleotide sequence: TGTGCCATCAGTGAACCCTCGGCAGGCTCCTACAATGAGCAGTTCTTC. Protein sequence: CAISEPSAGSYNEQFF.

On this clone itself: The same CDR3 can be traced to other DNA sequences in this sample. The chain joins TRBV28 to TRBJ1-2; D remains ambiguous. The germline V and J ends were trimmed by 2 bases and 5 bases, with 6 bases remaining between them. Germline CDR1 and CDR2: MDHEN and SYDVKM. The CDR3 covers 12 residues. CDR3 protein: CASSLGPYGYTF. The CDR3 DNA sequence: TGTGCCAGCAGTTTAGGGCCTTATGGCTACACCTTC.

The sample holds one count of this clone. The chain links TRBV12-5 to TRBJ1-5; D ambiguous. Deletions cut 1 base from V and 3 bases from J, with 13 bases between. In germline, CDR1 is LGHNT, CDR2 FRNRAP. This CDR3 spans 16 amino acids. The CDR3 sequence is CASGLGYGNDNQPQHF. The CDR3 DNA follows: TGTGCTAGTGGTTTGGGGTACGGGAATGACAATCAGCCCCAGCATTTT.

The sample holds one count of this clone. The rearrangement links TRBV12-5 to TRBJ2-7; D unresolved. Trimming shortened V by 3 bases and J by 3 bases, and 12 bases separated the two germline ends. There are 14 residues in the CDR3. Germline V gene lookup returns CDR1 LGHNT and CDR2 FRNRAP. The CDR3 region is CASGLLPNGYEQYF. The CDR3 coding sequence is TGTGCTAGTGGTTTATTGCCTAACGGCTACGAGCAGTACTTC.

The genes are TRBV30 and TRBJ2-2; 8 bases agree with TRBD1. J gave up 5 bases and V 8 bases, and 13 bases lay outside the gene matches. The CDR3 consists of 15 residues. CDR1 and CDR2 from the germline V gene are GTSNPN and SVGIG (reference sequence). The CDR3 is CAGTSRGRRTGELFF. CDR3 nucleotides: TGTGCCGGCACCTCCAGGGGGCGCCGAACCGGGGAGCTGTTTTTT.

The CDR3 protein is CASAPHPGEQFF. In DNA form, the CDR3 reads TGTGCCAGCGCTCCCCACCCGGGGGAGCAGTTCTTC. The V gene is TRBV18, the J gene TRBJ2-1; TRBD2 is a possible D gene (5 bases). This CDR3 region has 12 residues. The V gene lost 8 bases and the J gene lost 10 bases, with 15 bases spanning the gap. CDR1 and CDR2 from the germline V gene are KGHSH and LQKENI.

This clone occurred a few times. The chain has TRBV18 and TRBJ2-3; 9 bases are shared with TRBD2. Germline V lookup: CDR1 KGHSH, CDR2 LQKENI. The CDR3 is 15 amino acids. The V segment lost 4 bases and the J segment 0 bases; nucleotides outside the gene matches: 2. CDR3 region: CASSRGLASTDTQYF. DNA for the CDR3: TGTGCCAGCTCACGCGGACTAGCGAGCACAGATACGCAGTATTTT.

The V and J genes are TRBV7-2 and TRBJ2-1; D gene unclear. This CDR3 is built from 14 residues. Germline lookup yields CDR1 SGHTA and CDR2 FQGNSA. V gave up 2 bases and J gave up 3 bases, with 8 bases separating them. The CDR3 DNA sequence: TGTGCCAGCAGCTTAAACGCGGACTACAATGAGCAGTTCTTC. This sequence encodes CASSLNADYNEQFF.

This sequence joins TRBV7-6 and TRBJ2-1, with a weak D call TRBD2 (5 bases). V was pared by 0 bases and J by 3 bases, with 9 bases between. Looked up from germline, CDR1 is SGHVS and CDR2 is FNYEAQ. CDR3 size: 15 residues. The chain's CDR3 is CASSLALALYNEQFF. The CDR3 DNA is TGTGCCAGCAGCTTAGCCCTAGCTCTCTACAATGAGCAGTTCTTC.

This chain joins TRBV6-2 or TRBV6-3 and TRBJ2-1; D may be TRBD2 (6 bases). Germline V CDR1 and CDR2: MNHEY, SVGEGT. V shed 4 bases and J shed 9 bases, with 10 bases lying between them. This CDR3 contains 12 residues. CDR3 protein: CASSWLSGEQFF. The CDR3 region has the DNA TGTGCCAGCAGTTGGCTTAGCGGTGAGCAGTTCTTC.

CDR3 region: CASRTRGGTDTQYF. For the CDR3, the DNA is TGTGCCAGCAGGACACGGGGGGGCACAGATACGCAGTATTTT. The chain is built from TRBV5-6 and TRBJ2-3, with 7 bases lining up with TRBD2. V lost 5 bases, J lost 1 base, and 4 bases stayed unmatched. The CDR3 totals 14 residues. CDR1 and CDR2 from the germline V gene are SGHDT and YYEEEE.

CDR3 coding DNA: TGTGCCATCAGCCTGGGACTAGCGGGACACAATGAGCAGTTCTTC. Protein: CAISLGLAGHNEQFF. V usage is TRBV10-3 and J usage is TRBJ2-1, with 13 bases matching TRBD2. Germline CDR1 ENHRY, CDR2 SYGVKD. With 6 bases clipped from V and 5 bases from J, the junction kept 4 bases outside the gene matches. The CDR3 length is 15 residues.

The rearrangement uses TRBV24-1 and TRBJ1-5, with TRBD1 as a possible D gene (5 bases). Looked up from germline, CDR1 is KGHDR and CDR2 is SFDVKD. CDR3 length: 14 amino acids. The V gene lost 4 bases and the J gene lost 3 bases, with 9 bases spanning the gap. CDR3 bases: TGTGCCACCAGTGAAAGACAGTCCAATCAGCCCCAGCATTTT. Translation: CATSERQSNQPQHF.

The gene calls are TRBV11-2 and TRBJ2-2; the match to TRBD2 covers 8 bases. This CDR3 comprises 16 residues. Germline V CDR1 and CDR2: SGHAT, FQNNGV. Trimming at V came to 6 bases and at J to 8 bases, leaving 14 bases not matched to a gene. CDR3 bases: TGTGCCAGCAGAGACTACCGGGGGGGCGCGCTTGGGGAGCTGTTTTTT. Protein product: CASRDYRGGALGELFF.

This rearrangement joins TRBV10-3 to TRBJ2-3, with D possibly being TRBD2 (6 bases). The ends were cut back, 3 bases at V and 6 bases at J, with 16 bases in the middle. CDR3 size: 15 residues. Per the germline V gene, CDR1 is ENHRY and CDR2 is SYGVKD. CDR3 sequence: CAISDVAREADTQYF. The CDR3 coding sequence is TGTGCCATCAGTGACGTAGCGAGGGAGGCCGATACGCAGTATTTT.

The V and J genes are TRBV19 and TRBJ2-7, with D possibly being TRBD1 (5 bases). Deletions cut 4 bases from V and 6 bases from J, with 22 bases between. The CDR3 is 16 amino acids. Germline V CDR1 and CDR2: LNHDA, SQIVND (reference sequence). The CDR3 nucleotides are TGTGCCAGTAGTACGGGCGTCGTACCAGGGTTAGGCGAGCAGTACTTC. Amino acids: CASSTGVVPGLGEQYF.

The V gene is TRBV7-9, the J gene TRBJ2-1; 7 bases agree with TRBD1. V lost 1 base and J lost 0; bases outside the gene matches: 9. CDR1 and CDR2 from the germline V gene are SEHNR and FQNEAQ (reference sequence). The CDR3 loop spans 18 amino acids. The DNA of the CDR3 is TGTGCCAGCAGCTTAGGACAGGGAATCCCGAGCTCCTACAATGAGCAGTTCTTC. Translated, it gives CASSLGQGIPSSYNEQFF.

This clone appeared a few times. J is TRBJ2-1 and V is TRBV7-8; 7 nucleotides agree with TRBD2. The CDR3 totals 18 residues. CDR1 SGHVS and CDR2 FQNEAQ come from the germline V gene. V lost 4 bases and J lost 2; bases outside the gene matches: 14. CDR3 sequence: CASSSSSPLADTYNEQFF. The DNA for the CDR3 is TGTGCCAGCAGCTCCTCAAGTCCCCTAGCGGATACCTACAATGAGCAGTTCTTC.

This chain joins TRBV5-1 and TRBJ1-2; D remains ambiguous. The CDR3 runs 15 residues. Germline V gene sequence: CDR1 SGHRS, CDR2 YFSETQ. The V gene lost 0 bases and the J gene lost 4 bases, with 13 bases spanning the gap. This CDR3 reads CASSLDGDPTYGYTF. The CDR3 bases are TGCGCCAGCAGCTTGGACGGGGATCCTACCTATGGCTACACCTTC.

This chain connects TRBV24-1 to TRBJ2-1; 9 nucleotides line up with TRBD2. The CDR3 totals 15 residues. The ends lost 1 base at V and 14 bases at J; junction bases unmatched: 11. The germline V gene encodes CDR1 KGHDR and CDR2 SFDVKD. The CDR3 DNA sequence: TGTGCCACCAGTGATTTTAGATCGGGCGGGAGGGCCGAGTTCTTC. Amino acids: CATSDFRSGGRAEFF.

This clone was detected a few times. The chain joins TRBV5-6 to TRBJ1-6; no clear D gene. Germline loops: CDR1 SGHDT, CDR2 YYEEEE. The CDR3 is 15 amino acids. V was cut by 0 bases and J by 5 bases, with 9 bases left in between. The CDR3 DNA reads TGTGCCAGCAGCTTGGGATTGCAGAATAATTCACCCCTCCACTTT. It codes for CASSLGLQNNSPLHF.

The chain combines TRBV5-4 with TRBJ2-7, with 7 bases fitting TRBD2. After removal of 1 base from V and 4 bases from J, the junction contained 8 bases not matched to a gene. Per the germline V gene, CDR1 is SGHNT and CDR2 is YYREEE (reference sequence). The CDR3 runs to 15 residues. This CDR3 is CASSLSWEGLYEQYF. Written as DNA, the CDR3 is TGTGCCAGCAGCTTGTCGTGGGAGGGCCTATACGAGCAGTACTTC.

This clone came up once. CDR3 sequence reads: CASSYSGLVYEQYF. DNA of the CDR3: TGTGCCAGCAGTTACTCGGGACTAGTCTACGAGCAGTACTTC. V is TRBV6-2 or TRBV6-3 and J is TRBJ2-7, with TRBD2 identical over 8 bases. The V and J ends lost 0 bases and 3 bases, in that order; junction bases with no gene match: 1. The length of the CDR3 is 14 residues. Germline assignment: CDR1 MNHEY and CDR2 SVGEGT.